Each of the 12 T cell receptor beta chains below was sequenced from the same sample in a study of T cell repertoires in cytomegalovirus infection. Using its own MiXCR run on the reads, TCRdb lists one record per CDR3 protein. Altogether around 430,000 distinct CDR3 sequences are present, about 42% being singletons, with the ten largest covering roughly two fifths. Their antigens are not known. The sequencing used cultured PBMCs, collected from culture after CMV antigen stimulation. The receptor set was obtained from a human donor in good health (CMV status not recorded). Some clones in this sample may be carry-over from other donors' samples.

This clonotype was observed once. The genes are TRBV7-9 and TRBJ1-6; TRBD1 matches 8 bases. The CDR3 totals 14 residues. Germline-derived CDR1 and CDR2 are SEHNR and FQNEAQ (reference sequence). J lost 9 bases, V lost 5 bases, and 6 bases had no gene match. Here the CDR3 reads CASSIRTGSSPLHF. CDR3 in DNA: TGTGCCAGCAGCATTCGGACAGGGAGTTCACCCCTCCACTTT. Full variable domain (missing parts from reference TRBV7-9 and TRBJ1-6): DTGVSQNPRHKITKRGQNVTFRCDPISEHNRLYWYRQTLGQGPEFLTYFQNEAQLEKSRLLSDRFSAERPKGSFSTLEIQRTEQGDSAMYLCASSIRTGSSPLHFGNGTRLTVT.

The table lists this clonotype with a few counts. The V gene is TRBV6-2 or TRBV6-3, the J gene TRBJ2-1, with unresolved D. This CDR3 has 15 residues. V lost 5 bases and J lost 3, with 14 bases in between. Germline V lookup: CDR1 MNHEY, CDR2 SVGEGT. The CDR3 bases are TGTGCCAGCAGTACCGTCAGGCTATACTACAATGAGCAGTTCTTC. Protein: CASSTVRLYYNEQFF.

The chain recombines TRBV2 with TRBJ1-5; 7 bases are shared with TRBD1. The V gene end was trimmed by 5 bases and the J gene end by 1 base; junction bases not matched to a gene: 2. The CDR3 runs 14 residues. The germline V gene encodes CDR1 SNHLY and CDR2 FYNNEI. CDR3 protein: CASSRQGSNQPQHF. The CDR3 DNA sequence: TGTGCCAGCAGTAGACAGGGAAGCAATCAGCCCCAGCATTTT.

The table lists this clonotype with a few counts. V usage is TRBV7-2 and J usage is TRBJ2-1; 10 bases are a match to TRBD2. Germline CDR1 is SGHTA and CDR2 is FQGNSA. V trimming: 4 bases; J trimming: 7 bases; junction bases outside the gene matches: 10. The CDR3 extends over 16 amino acids. CDR3 DNA sequence: TGTGCCAGCAGCTCGAGGGGTAGCGGGGGGAAAAATGAGCAGTTCTTC. As protein: CASSSRGSGGKNEQFF.

The V call is TRBV4-1, the J call TRBJ2-2, with TRBD1 matching 9 bases. The CDR3 totals 17 residues. Unmatched junction bases numbered 9, after V lost 1 base and J lost 6 bases. CDR1 and CDR2 from the germline V gene are MGHRA and YSYEKL. CDR3 protein: CASSQGGPGTGPGELFF. DNA of the CDR3: TGCGCCAGCAGCCAAGGTGGGCCCGGGACAGGGCCCGGGGAGCTGTTTTTT.

This chain uses TRBV7-8 with TRBJ1-5; TRBD1 might be the D (5 bases). Germline values: CDR1 SGHVS, CDR2 FQNEAQ. CDR3 size: 17 residues. V lost 3 bases and J 2 bases, leaving 17 bases between the germline ends. Here the CDR3 DNA reads TGTGCCAGCAGCTTGCGACAGCCAACGGTCCGCAATCAGCCCCAGCATTTT. Its protein product is CASSLRQPTVRNQPQHF. Full variable domain (remainder filled in from reference TRBV7-8 and TRBJ1-5): GAGVSQSPRYKVAKRGQDVALRCDPISGHVSLFWYQQALGQGPEFLTYFQNEAQLDKSGLPSDRFFAERPEGSVSTLKIQRTQQEDSAVYLCASSLRQPTVRNQPQHFGDGTRLSIL.

The V gene is TRBV19, the J gene TRBJ1-5; D is perhaps TRBD1 (5 bases). This CDR3 is 14 amino acids long. In germline, CDR1 is LNHDA, CDR2 SQIVND (reference sequence). The V end was cut by 3 bases, the J end by 4 bases, with 10 bases between. The CDR3 nucleotides read TGTGCCAGTAGTATGGGGACTACGAATCAGCCCCAGCATTTT. Its translation: CASSMGTTNQPQHF.

This clonotype was detected only a few times. V gene TRBV7-9 combines with J gene TRBJ2-5, with D uncertain. The CDR3 totals 10 residues. V was clipped by 7 bases and J by 1 base, with 1 base between them. CDR1 SEHNR and CDR2 FQNEAQ come from the germline V gene (reference sequence). The CDR3 DNA follows: TGTGCCAGCACCCAAGAGACCCAGTACTTC. This sequence encodes CASTQETQYF.

The rearrangement uses TRBV19 and TRBJ2-3; D gene ambiguous. The CDR3 length is 13 residues. V was trimmed by 6 bases and J by 0 bases, leaving 7 bases between them. Germline-derived CDR1 and CDR2 are LNHDA and SQIVND (reference sequence). Here the CDR3 DNA reads TGTGCCAGTAGCGAAGGGAGCACAGATACGCAGTATTTT. It encodes CASSEGSTDTQYF.

The V gene is TRBV25-1, the J gene TRBJ2-5; a weak D match, TRBD1 (6 bases). CDR1 and CDR2 (germline): MGHDK, SYGVNS. Trimming removed 0 bases at V and 4 bases at J, with 18 bases between. The CDR3 is made up of 17 amino acids. Here the CDR3 reads CASSEYQGRIWGETQYF. The CDR3 bases are TGTGCCAGCAGTGAATATCAGGGGCGGATATGGGGAGAGACCCAGTACTTC.

This clonotype was found once. The chain employs TRBV7-3 and TRBJ2-1; D not certain. Germline V gives CDR1 SGHTA, CDR2 FQGTGA. The V and J ends lost 2 bases and 0 bases respectively, with 8 bases between them. The CDR3 runs to 15 residues. The CDR3 spells CASSLARYSYNEQFF. The CDR3 DNA is TGTGCCAGCAGCTTAGCCAGATACTCCTACAATGAGCAGTTCTTC.

The V gene is TRBV10-3, the J gene TRBJ2-7, with 7 bases lining up with TRBD2. V was clipped by 3 bases and J by 2 bases; unmatched bases: 4. Germline V gives CDR1 ENHRY, CDR2 SYGVKD. The CDR3 runs to 14 residues. The CDR3 loop reads CAISDLAATYEQYF. Here the CDR3 DNA reads TGTGCCATCAGTGACCTAGCGGCTACCTACGAGCAGTACTTC.